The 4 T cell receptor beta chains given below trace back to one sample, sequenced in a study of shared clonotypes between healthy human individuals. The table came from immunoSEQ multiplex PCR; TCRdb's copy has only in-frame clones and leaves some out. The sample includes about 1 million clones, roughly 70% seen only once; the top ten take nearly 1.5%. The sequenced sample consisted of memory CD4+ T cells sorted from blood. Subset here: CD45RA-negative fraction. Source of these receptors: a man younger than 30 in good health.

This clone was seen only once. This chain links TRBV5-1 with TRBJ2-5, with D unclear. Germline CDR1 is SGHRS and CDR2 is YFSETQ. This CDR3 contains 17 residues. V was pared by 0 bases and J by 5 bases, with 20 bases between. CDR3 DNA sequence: TGCGCCAGCAGCTTGGGATCATTCTCGACGACCCGGGAGACCCAGTACTTC. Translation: CASSLGSFSTTRETQYF.

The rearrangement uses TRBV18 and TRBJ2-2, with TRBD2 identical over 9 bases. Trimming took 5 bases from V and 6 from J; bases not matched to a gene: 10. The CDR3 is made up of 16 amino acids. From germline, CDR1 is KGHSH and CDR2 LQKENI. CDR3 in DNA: TGTGCCAGCTCATCATCAGCGGGGGGCCGGGCCGGGGAGCTGTTTTTT. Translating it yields CASSSSAGGRAGELFF.

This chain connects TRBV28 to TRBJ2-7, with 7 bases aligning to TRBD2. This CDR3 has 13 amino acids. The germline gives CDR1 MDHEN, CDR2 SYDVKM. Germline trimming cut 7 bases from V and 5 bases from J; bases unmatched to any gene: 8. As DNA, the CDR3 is TGTGCCAGCACCCCGGGACTACTAAACGAGCAGTACTTC. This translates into CASTPGLLNEQYF.

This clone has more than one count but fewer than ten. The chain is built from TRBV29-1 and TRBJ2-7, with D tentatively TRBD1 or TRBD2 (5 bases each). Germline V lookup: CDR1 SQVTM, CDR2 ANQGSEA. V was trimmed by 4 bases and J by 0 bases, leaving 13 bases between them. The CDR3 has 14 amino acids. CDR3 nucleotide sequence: TGCAGCGTTGCAGGGAGTACCCCCTCCTACGAGCAGTACTTC. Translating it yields CSVAGSTPSYEQYF.